The 30 T cell receptor beta chains below come from one sample, sequenced in a study of early stage breast cancer tumors. The method was immunoSEQ multiplex PCR; TCRdb's version includes in-frame clones alone and lacks a portion of them. The data contain some 24,000 clones, about 70% of them seen just once; the ten biggest clones take up around 9.4%. Sequenced sample: breast tumor tissue. The receptors here all came from a person aged 55 to 75 with breast cancer.

The chain is built from TRBV10-2 and TRBJ2-7, with 14 bases that match TRBD2. With V trimmed by 2 bases and J by 6 bases, 9 bases remained unmatched. This CDR3 has 17 amino acids. From germline, CDR1 is WSHSY and CDR2 SAAADI. CDR3 sequence reads: CASSETGLAGVSGEQYF. The CDR3 region has the DNA TGCGCCAGCAGTGAGACGGGACTAGCGGGAGTTTCGGGCGAGCAGTACTTC.

The rearrangement joins TRBV4-3 to TRBJ1-5, with D unresolved. V lost 0 bases and J lost 4, with 7 bases in between. Looked up from germline, CDR1 is LGHNA and CDR2 is YSLEER. CDR3 length: 14 amino acids. The CDR3 protein is CASSQDNGNQPQHF. The CDR3 coding sequence is TGCGCCAGCAGCCAAGATAACGGGAATCAGCCCCAGCATTTT.

This clone showed up just once. The chain has TRBV20-1 and TRBJ2-5; D is undetermined. Germline CDR1 DFQATT, CDR2 SNEGSKA (reference sequence). Between the trimmed V and J ends, which lost 1 base and 2 bases, there was a span of 2 bases. The CDR3 runs to 11 residues. As DNA, the CDR3 is TGCAGTGCTAGAGCTCAAGAGACCCAGTACTTC. Its protein product is CSARAQETQYF.

The chain is built from TRBV7-6 and TRBJ2-5; D is unclear. The CDR3 has 13 amino acids. The V end was cut by 4 bases, the J end by 5 bases, with 11 bases between. Germline V gene data show CDR1 as SGHVS and CDR2 as FNYEAQ. The CDR3 loop is CASSSLLSETQYF. The CDR3 DNA is TGTGCCAGCAGCTCCCTTCTGAGCGAGACCCAGTACTTC.

V is TRBV6-6 and J is TRBJ2-7, with D maybe TRBD2 (6 bases). Per germline, CDR1 MNHNY and CDR2 SVGAGI (reference sequence). CDR3 length: 14 amino acids. The V gene lost 7 bases and the J gene lost 0 bases, with 13 bases spanning the gap. CDR3 protein: CASTPAGSSYEQYF. The CDR3 nucleotides read TGTGCCAGCACCCCCGCGGGGAGCTCCTACGAGCAGTACTTC.

This clone was detected only a few times. V is TRBV19 and J is TRBJ1-5; the D is unclear. Germline V gives CDR1 LNHDA, CDR2 SQIVND (reference sequence). The CDR3 spans 15 residues. V was trimmed by 11 bases and J by 1 base, leaving 18 bases between them. Here the CDR3 reads CAASPRGLSNQPQHF. The CDR3 nucleotides read TGTGCCGCCTCCCCGCGAGGGTTGAGCAATCAGCCCCAGCATTTT.

The chain uses TRBV6-5 and TRBJ2-1, with TRBD2 matching over 7 bases. The CDR3 loop spans 15 amino acids. Looked up from germline, CDR1 is MNHEY and CDR2 is SVGAGI. V was clipped by 1 base and J by 0 bases; unmatched bases: 0. In nucleotides, the CDR3 is TGTGCCAGCAGTTACTTAGCGGGCTCCTACAATGAGCAGTTCTTC. As protein: CASSYLAGSYNEQFF.

This chain joins TRBV19 and TRBJ2-6; D perhaps matches TRBD1 (6 bases). This CDR3 comprises 15 residues. The germline gives CDR1 LNHDA, CDR2 SQIVND (reference sequence). Trimming took 7 bases from V and 1 from J, leaving 11 bases between them. The CDR3 bases are TGTGCCAGTATGGGCAGGGGTTCTGGGGCCAACGTCCTGACTTTC. Protein sequence: CASMGRGSGANVLTF. Looking up the rest from reference TRBV19 and TRBJ2-6 gives the full variable domain: DGGITQSPKYLFRKEGQNVTLSCEQNLNHDAMYWYRQDPGQGLRLIYYSQIVNDFQKGDIAEGYSVSREKKESFPLTVTSAQKNPTAFYLCASMGRGSGANVLTFGAGSRLTVL.

The chain uses TRBV5-1 and TRBJ2-7; 11 positions agree with TRBD2. Per the germline V gene, CDR1 is SGHRS and CDR2 is YFSETQ. After removal of 1 base from V and 0 bases from J, the junction contained 9 bases not matched to a gene. This CDR3 has 18 amino acids. CDR3 in amino acids: CASSLYGTSGTLSYEQYF. Written as DNA, the CDR3 is TGCGCCAGCAGCTTGTACGGGACTAGCGGTACCCTCTCCTACGAGCAGTACTTC.

This clone came up a few times. The gene calls are TRBV29-1 and TRBJ1-1; D possibly corresponds to TRBD1 (6 bases). This CDR3 has 13 amino acids. CDR1 is SQVTM, CDR2 ANQGSEA, per germline. V lost 6 bases to trimming and J lost 1 base, with 12 bases between them. CDR3 loop: CSVSRGGNTEAFF. CDR3 coding DNA: TGCAGCGTCTCCAGGGGCGGGAACACTGAAGCTTTCTTT.

The chain has TRBV2 and TRBJ2-1, with a weak D call TRBD1 (5 bases). With 5 bases removed from V and 6 bases from J, the gap between germline ends came to 8 bases. The V gene's germline CDR1 is SNHLY and CDR2 FYNNEI. The CDR3 has 12 amino acids. CDR3 amino acids: CASSTQANEQFF. DNA of the CDR3: TGTGCCAGCAGTACACAGGCCAATGAGCAGTTCTTC.

The rearrangement joins TRBV5-1 to TRBJ2-2, with a weak D call TRBD2 (5 bases). The germline CDR1 and CDR2 sequences are SGHRS and YFSETQ. With 4 bases removed from V and 6 bases from J, the gap between germline ends came to 13 bases. This CDR3 is built from 14 residues. CDR3 residues: CASSLGLGAGELFF. The CDR3 bases are TGCGCCAGCAGCCTCGGACTCGGGGCCGGGGAGCTGTTTTTT.

The genes are TRBV19 and TRBJ2-7; D possibly corresponds to TRBD2 (6 bases). V was pared by 3 bases and J by 2 bases, with 11 bases between. The CDR3 is 14 residues long. Germline lookup yields CDR1 LNHDA and CDR2 SQIVND (reference sequence). DNA for the CDR3: TGTGCCAGTAGTATTAATAGCGGCCCCTACGAGCAGTACTTC. It yields the protein CASSINSGPYEQYF.

V gene TRBV29-1 combines with J gene TRBJ2-1; D not certain. Per germline, CDR1 SQVTM and CDR2 ANQGSEA. Trimming removed 3 bases from V and 12 bases from J, with 12 bases in between. This CDR3 comprises 11 residues. The CDR3 region is CSVDMQAGQFF. The DNA for the CDR3 is TGCAGCGTTGACATGCAGGCTGGGCAGTTCTTC.

This clone was seen only a few times. The V and J genes are TRBV7-2 and TRBJ2-1, with TRBD2 identical over 10 bases. The CDR3 sequence is 13 residues long. Germline trimming cut 5 bases from V and 8 bases from J; bases unmatched to any gene: 3. CDR1 is SGHTA and CDR2 is FQGNSA in the germline V gene. This chain's CDR3 is CASSRGTSDEQFF. In DNA form, the CDR3 reads TGTGCCAGCAGCAGGGGGACTAGCGATGAGCAGTTCTTC.

J is TRBJ2-3 and V is TRBV11-2; the match to TRBD2 covers 7 bases. The J segment lost 2 bases and the V segment lost 3 bases, leaving 5 bases of the junction unmatched. This CDR3 comprises 15 residues. Germline CDR1 and CDR2: SGHAT and FQNNGV. Written as DNA, the CDR3 is TGTGCCAGCAGCTTGTTGGGGGGGTTCACAGATACGCAGTATTTT. Encoded protein: CASSLLGGFTDTQYF.

The V gene is TRBV30, the J gene TRBJ1-1, with D uncertain. CDR1 is GTSNPN, CDR2 SVGIG, per germline (reference sequence). This CDR3 has 16 residues. Deletions cut 0 bases from V and 6 bases from J, with 20 bases between. This CDR3 is CAWSVLYRRDGAEAFF. In DNA form, the CDR3 reads TGTGCCTGGAGTGTACTCTATCGTCGGGATGGGGCTGAAGCTTTCTTT.

The chain couples TRBV6-5 to TRBJ1-3; TRBD1 agrees at 7 bases. The germline V gene has CDR1 MNHEY and CDR2 SVGAGI. The V gene end was trimmed by 5 bases and the J gene end by 0 bases; junction bases not matched to a gene: 4. This CDR3 region has 15 residues. DNA for the CDR3: TGTGCCAGCAGTCTTACAGGGGCCTCTGGAAACACCATATATTTT. This translates into CASSLTGASGNTIYF.

The J gene is TRBJ2-7, the V gene TRBV18; 11 bases match TRBD2. Trimming took 1 base from V and 0 from J; bases not matched to a gene: 2. Germline CDR1 is KGHSH and CDR2 is LQKENI. The CDR3 is 16 amino acids. The CDR3 nucleotides are TGTGCCAGCTCACCACTAGCGGGAGGGAGCTCCTACGAGCAGTACTTC. Translating it yields CASSPLAGGSSYEQYF.

This clone was seen more than once but under ten times. The chain has TRBV9 and TRBJ2-2, with TRBD2 matching over 7 bases. This CDR3 has 14 residues. Germline CDR1 SGDLS, CDR2 YYNGEE. The V segment lost 1 base and the J segment 7 bases; nucleotides outside the gene matches: 4. The CDR3 loop reads CASSVSGIGGELFF. The CDR3 DNA sequence: TGTGCCAGCAGCGTAAGCGGGATTGGCGGGGAGCTGTTTTTT. Filled out from reference TRBV9 and TRBJ2-2, the complete variable domain reads DSGVTQTPKHLITATGQRVTLRCSPRSGDLSVYWYQQSLDQGLQFLIQYYNGEERAKGNILERFSAQQFPDLHSELNLSSLELGDSALYFCASSVSGIGGELFFGEGSRLTVL.

This clone was picked up a small number of times. The rearrangement joins TRBV5-1 to TRBJ2-3, with no clear D. The CDR3 is made up of 16 amino acids. The V gene lost 3 bases and the J gene lost 1 base, with 15 bases spanning the gap. The germline CDR1 and CDR2 sequences are SGHRS and YFSETQ. CDR3 residues: CASSSSLETGTDTQYF. CDR3 DNA: TGCGCCAGCAGCTCAAGCCTTGAAACCGGCACAGATACGCAGTATTTT. Using reference TRBV5-1 and TRBJ2-3 for the parts outside the CDR3, the full variable domain is KAGVTQTPRYLIKTRGQQVTLSCSPISGHRSVSWYQQTPGQGLQFLFEYFSETQRNKGNFPGRFSGRQFSNSRSEMNVSTLELGDSALYLCASSSSLETGTDTQYFGPGTRLTVL.

This rearrangement joins TRBV18 to TRBJ2-7; D uncertain. The CDR3 is made up of 15 amino acids. From germline, CDR1 is KGHSH and CDR2 LQKENI. Trimming left V 3 bases short and J 3 bases short, with 15 bases between. CDR3 in amino acids: CASSPLPGSDYEQYF. CDR3 bases: TGTGCCAGCTCACCTCTTCCGGGTTCGGACTACGAGCAGTACTTC.

The chain combines TRBV27 with TRBJ2-7; 9 nucleotides agree with TRBD2. After removal of 2 bases from V and 6 bases from J, the junction contained 5 bases not matched to a gene. The V gene's germline CDR1 is MNHEY and CDR2 SMNVEV (reference sequence). The CDR3 is 14 residues long. The DNA for the CDR3 is TGTGCCAGCAGTTTACTAGCGGGAACGGGCGAGCAGTACTTC. It is translated as CASSLLAGTGEQYF.

V and J are TRBV23-1 and TRBJ2-2, with TRBD2 matching 7 bases. TRBV23-1 is classed as an ORF, of uncertain function. CDR3 length: 17 residues. J was trimmed by 5 bases and V by 4 bases; bases with no gene match: 13. CDR3 region: CASSRPGGGWDTGELFF. The CDR3 DNA is TGCGCCAGCAGTCGCCCCGGGGGAGGGTGGGATACCGGGGAGCTGTTTTTT.

This clone qualifies as medium-sized. This chain uses TRBV6-1 with TRBJ1-2; D gene ambiguous. This CDR3 is 15 amino acids long. Between the trimmed V and J ends, which lost 6 bases and 3 bases, there was a span of 17 bases. The germline V gene encodes CDR1 MNHNS and CDR2 SASEGT. The CDR3 DNA reads as TGTGCCAGCAGCCATGGGAGGCGATCGGACTATGGCTACACCTTC. It translates to CASSHGRRSDYGYTF.

This clone was counted a single time. V gene TRBV30 combines with J gene TRBJ1-4, with TRBD1 identical over 7 bases. The CDR3 sequence is 15 residues long. The trim removed 4 bases at V and 8 bases at J, leaving 13 bases unmatched. The germline gives CDR1 GTSNPN, CDR2 SVGIG (reference sequence). DNA for the CDR3: TGTGCCTGGAAGGGCAGGGGGAGTTTGGGCGAAAAACTGTTTTTT. This encodes CAWKGRGSLGEKLFF.

In this sample, this clone is medium-sized. The chain couples TRBV29-1 to TRBJ2-7, with a weak D call TRBD2 (5 bases). Germline V gene lookup returns CDR1 SQVTM and CDR2 ANQGSEA. Trimming stripped 3 bases from V and 6 bases from J, with 9 bases between. The length of the CDR3 is 11 residues. The CDR3 nucleotides read TGCAGCGTTGAGCGGGCGGGCGAGCAGTACTTC. It is translated as CSVERAGEQYF.

The chain employs TRBV5-1 and TRBJ2-1, with D tentatively TRBD1 (6 bases). The CDR3 loop spans 14 amino acids. Germline values: CDR1 SGHRS, CDR2 YFSETQ. With 5 bases removed from V and 9 bases from J, the gap between germline ends came to 18 bases. The CDR3 protein is CASRRTPGAVEQFF. The CDR3 region has the DNA TGCGCCAGCAGACGAACACCAGGGGCAGTTGAGCAGTTCTTC.

The rearrangement joins TRBV6-1 to TRBJ2-7; TRBD1 matches 7 bases. Unmatched junction bases numbered 11, after V lost 7 bases and J lost 8 bases. Per the germline V gene, CDR1 is MNHNS and CDR2 is SASEGT. CDR3 size: 13 residues. CDR3 sequence reads: CASNDRALIQQYF. CDR3 DNA: TGTGCCAGCAATGACAGGGCCCTCATACAGCAGTACTTC.

The sample holds a few counts of this clone. This sequence joins TRBV27 and TRBJ2-3; 11 bases align to TRBD2. This CDR3 comprises 16 residues. V was clipped by 2 bases and J by 4 bases; unmatched bases: 5. CDR1 MNHEY and CDR2 SMNVEV come from the germline V gene (reference sequence). CDR3 sequence: CASSLTSGSTADTQYF. CDR3 nucleotides: TGTGCCAGCAGTTTAACTAGCGGGAGTACCGCAGATACGCAGTATTTT.